This T cell receptor (beta chain) is from a study of cytomegalovirus exposure and HLA in healthy donors. Findings and caveats of the study: An analysis was carried out at a later point. It showed that HLA-associated TCR beta chains were more clonally expanded than equally common non-associated chains.

Comments on this clone: Antigen unknown.

Both 60 Vbeta primers and 13 Jbeta primers went into the PCR. The assay was immunoSEQ multiplex PCR, and TCRdb's table has in-frame clones only and misses some. The sample carries about 200,000 clones, around four fifths recorded once. There are 15 residues in the CDR3. Germline V gene sequence: CDR1 MNHNY, CDR2 SVGAGI (reference sequence). V shed 6 bases and J 4 bases; nucleotides not matched to a gene: 10. The chain carries TRBV6-6 and TRBJ2-7; 9 nucleotides agree with TRBD1. This TCR was sampled from a woman aged 40 to 50 in good health and CMV-seronegative. Specimen: PBMCs. This CDR3 is CASRTTGTGRYEQYF. The CDR3 coding sequence is TGTGCCAGCAGAACAACCGGGACAGGGAGGTACGAGCAGTACTTC.